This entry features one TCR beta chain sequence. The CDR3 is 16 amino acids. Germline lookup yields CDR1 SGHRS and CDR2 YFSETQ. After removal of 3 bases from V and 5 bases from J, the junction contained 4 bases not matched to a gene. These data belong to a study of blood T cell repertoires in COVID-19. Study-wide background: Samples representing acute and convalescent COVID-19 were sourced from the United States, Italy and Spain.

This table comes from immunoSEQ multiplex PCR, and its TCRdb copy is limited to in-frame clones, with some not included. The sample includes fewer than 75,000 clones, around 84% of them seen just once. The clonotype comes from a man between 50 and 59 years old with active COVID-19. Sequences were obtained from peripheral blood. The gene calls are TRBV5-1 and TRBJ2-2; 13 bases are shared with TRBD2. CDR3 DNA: TGCGCCAGCAGCTCCGGGACTAGCGGGGTAACCGGGGAGCTGTTTTTT. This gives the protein CASSSGTSGVTGELFF.